The 15 T cell receptor beta chains listed next were all sequenced from one sample in a study of T-cell reconstitution after alpha-beta-depleted transplantation in children. During its preparation, the TCRbeta library received unique molecular identifiers. From the PCR reads, TCRdb called clonotypes with MiXCR, one entry per CDR3 protein. This table has hundreds of thousands of distinct CDR3 sequences, over 10% appearing once. The sequencing here drew on PBMCs, taken before TCRalphabeta/CD19-depleted stem cell transplant. These receptors all stem from a girl aged 2 to 10 with congenital amegakaryocytic thrombocytopenia, due to receive a stem cell transplant.

J is TRBJ2-5 and V is TRBV4-1; D may be TRBD1 or TRBD2 (5 bases each). Germline V gives CDR1 MGHRA, CDR2 YSYEKL. Trimming left V 4 bases short and J 1 base short, with 13 bases between. The CDR3 runs 15 residues. CDR3 sequence (DNA): TGCGCCAGCAGCCCCCCTTGGGGGTTCCAAGAGACCCAGTACTTC. Translating it yields CASSPPWGFQETQYF.

This clonotype came up a few times. The V call is TRBV12-3 or TRBV12-4, the J call TRBJ2-3; 8 bases line up with TRBD2. This CDR3 is 15 amino acids long. J lost 3 bases, V lost 5 bases, and 7 bases had no gene match. CDR3 bases: TGTGCCAGCAGTGGGGCAGCGGGAGTAACAGATACGCAGTATTTT. Translating it yields CASSGAAGVTDTQYF.

The chain joins TRBV14 to TRBJ2-5; no clear D gene. Trimming removed 5 bases at V and 5 bases at J, with 12 bases between. Germline V gene lookup returns CDR1 SGHDN and CDR2 FVKESK. CDR3 size: 13 residues. The CDR3 DNA follows: TGTGCCAGCAGCACGATTGAAGTGGAGACCCAGTACTTC. The encoded protein is CASSTIEVETQYF.

V and J are TRBV30 and TRBJ2-2, with TRBD2 as a possible D gene (6 bases). Between the trimmed V and J ends, which lost 5 bases and 0 bases, there was a span of 10 bases. The length of the CDR3 is 14 residues. In germline, CDR1 is GTSNPN, CDR2 SVGIG (reference sequence). The CDR3 reads CAWGSGPNTGELFF. The CDR3 region has the DNA TGTGCCTGGGGTAGCGGTCCGAACACCGGGGAGCTGTTTTTT.

In its sample, this clonotype was seen a few times. CDR3 region: CASSTYREGNTEAFF. In nucleotides, the CDR3 is TGTGCCAGTAGTACTTACAGGGAGGGGAACACTGAAGCTTTCTTT. The genes are TRBV19 and TRBJ1-1, with TRBD1 as a possible D gene (6 bases). Germline V lookup: CDR1 LNHDA, CDR2 SQIVND (reference sequence). This CDR3 spans 15 amino acids. V gave up 4 bases and J gave up 1 base, with 13 bases separating them.

This clonotype was seen more than once but under ten times. The chain is built from TRBV18 and TRBJ2-7, with D uncertain. The V gene's germline CDR1 is KGHSH and CDR2 LQKENI. Trimming removed 2 bases from V and 1 base from J, with 9 bases in between. The CDR3 covers 14 residues. The DNA of the CDR3 is TGTGCCAGCTCACCAGGGATAAGGTCCTACGAGCAGTACTTC. Its translation is CASSPGIRSYEQYF.

In its sample, this clonotype was seen many times. The rearrangement joins TRBV20-1 to TRBJ2-7; possibly TRBD2 for D (5 bases). Germline V lookup: CDR1 DFQATT, CDR2 SNEGSKA (reference sequence). The CDR3 has 14 amino acids. V lost 6 bases and J 0 bases, leaving 15 bases between the germline ends. The CDR3 spells CSASPDSNSYEQYF. The CDR3 nucleotides read TGCAGTGCCAGCCCGGACTCCAACTCCTACGAGCAGTACTTC.

This clonotype was counted ten times or more. J is TRBJ1-1 and V is TRBV4-1, with 8 nucleotides matching TRBD1. This CDR3 is built from 16 residues. Germline V gene sequence: CDR1 MGHRA, CDR2 YSYEKL. The V segment lost 1 base and the J segment 3 bases; nucleotides outside the gene matches: 7. CDR3: CASSQGRTGFYTEAFF. CDR3 in DNA: TGCGCCAGCAGCCAAGGGAGGACAGGGTTTTACACTGAAGCTTTCTTT.

This clonotype was seen once. A read error may explain this, as a much larger clone is one base away. In DNA, the CDR3 is TGTGCCAGCACCCTTGATAGGCTCTCCTACGAGCAGTCCTTC. Residues: CASTLDRLSYEQSF. The J gene is TRBJ2-7, the V gene TRBV28; D gene unclear. This CDR3 comprises 14 residues. Germline CDR1 and CDR2: MDHEN and SYDVKM.

The sample holds many counts of this clonotype. The chain recombines TRBV20-1 with TRBJ2-7; TRBD2 matches at 11 bases. Trimming took 0 bases from V and 6 from J; bases not matched to a gene: 28. Germline values: CDR1 DFQATT, CDR2 SNEGSKA (reference sequence). The CDR3 length is 22 residues. CDR3 nucleotides: TGCAGTGCTAGAGATCTTCGGGGGGAAACTAGCGGGAGAAGGGGGCGTAGTCTCGAGCAGTACTTC. Protein product: CSARDLRGETSGRRGRSLEQYF.

The chain is built from TRBV29-1 and TRBJ1-1; no clear D gene. The CDR3 runs to 13 residues. V lost 4 bases and J 0 bases, leaving 9 bases between the germline ends. Germline V gene data show CDR1 as SQVTM and CDR2 as ANQGSEA. CDR3 bases: TGCAGCGTTGGGGCGGTCATGAACACTGAAGCTTTCTTT. Translated: CSVGAVMNTEAFF.

The table lists this clonotype with many counts. CDR3 coding DNA: TGCAGTGCTAGGTACGGGGGGCTTACGGCTGAAGCTTTCTTT. Protein product: CSARYGGLTAEAFF. V gene TRBV20-1 combines with J gene TRBJ1-1; TRBD1 is a possible D gene (6 bases). Germline CDR1 reads DFQATT; CDR2 reads SNEGSKA (reference sequence). The CDR3 spans 14 residues. Trimming shortened V by 3 bases and J by 6 bases, and 17 bases separated the two germline ends.

The chain joins TRBV5-1 to TRBJ2-1; tentatively, D is TRBD1 (6 bases). Trimming pared 5 bases from V and 2 bases from J, leaving 17 bases between. The CDR3 runs 16 residues. Germline V gene sequence: CDR1 SGHRS, CDR2 YFSETQ. Here the CDR3 DNA reads TGCGCCAGCAGACGCACCGGGACACAGACCTACAATGAGCAGTTCTTC. Its protein is CASRRTGTQTYNEQFF.

The genes are TRBV2 and TRBJ2-1; D remains ambiguous. Deletions cut 5 bases from V and 0 bases from J, with 11 bases between. The germline CDR1 and CDR2 sequences are SNHLY and FYNNEI. This CDR3 has 15 amino acids. This CDR3 is CASSRSGISYNEQFF. In DNA, the CDR3 is TGTGCCAGCAGTCGTAGTGGGATCTCCTACAATGAGCAGTTCTTC.

This clonotype was counted between two and nine times. The chain links TRBV4-1 to TRBJ2-1, with TRBD2 matching 9 bases. This CDR3 contains 16 residues. Losses at the gene ends were 4 bases for V and 7 bases for J; bases not matched to a gene: 11. Germline V lookup: CDR1 MGHRA, CDR2 YSYEKL. The CDR3 DNA is TGCGCCAGCAGCCGGATAGCGGGAGAGTCGGGGAATGAGCAGTTCTTC. It encodes CASSRIAGESGNEQFF.